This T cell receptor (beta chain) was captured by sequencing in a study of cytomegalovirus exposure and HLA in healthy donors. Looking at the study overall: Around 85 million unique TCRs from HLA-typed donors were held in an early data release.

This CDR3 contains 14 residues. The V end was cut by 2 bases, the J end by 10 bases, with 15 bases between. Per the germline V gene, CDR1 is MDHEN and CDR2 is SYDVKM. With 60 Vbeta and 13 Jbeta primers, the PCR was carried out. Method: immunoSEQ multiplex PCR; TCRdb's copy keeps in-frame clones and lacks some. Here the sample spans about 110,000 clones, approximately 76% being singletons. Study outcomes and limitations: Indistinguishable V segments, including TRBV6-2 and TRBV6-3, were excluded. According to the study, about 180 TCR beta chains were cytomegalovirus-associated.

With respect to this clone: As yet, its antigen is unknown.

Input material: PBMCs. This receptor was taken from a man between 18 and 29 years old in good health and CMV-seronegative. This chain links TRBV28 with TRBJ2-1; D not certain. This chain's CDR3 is CASSLQLPLSEQFF. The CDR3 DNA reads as TGTGCCAGCAGTTTACAACTCCCACTATCGGAGCAGTTCTTC. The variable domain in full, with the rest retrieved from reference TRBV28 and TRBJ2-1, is DVKVTQSSRYLVKRTGEKVFLECVQDMDHENMFWYRQDPGLGLRLIYFSYDVKMKEKGDIPEGYSVSREKKERFSLILESASTNQTSMYLCASSLQLPLSEQFFGPGTRLTVL.